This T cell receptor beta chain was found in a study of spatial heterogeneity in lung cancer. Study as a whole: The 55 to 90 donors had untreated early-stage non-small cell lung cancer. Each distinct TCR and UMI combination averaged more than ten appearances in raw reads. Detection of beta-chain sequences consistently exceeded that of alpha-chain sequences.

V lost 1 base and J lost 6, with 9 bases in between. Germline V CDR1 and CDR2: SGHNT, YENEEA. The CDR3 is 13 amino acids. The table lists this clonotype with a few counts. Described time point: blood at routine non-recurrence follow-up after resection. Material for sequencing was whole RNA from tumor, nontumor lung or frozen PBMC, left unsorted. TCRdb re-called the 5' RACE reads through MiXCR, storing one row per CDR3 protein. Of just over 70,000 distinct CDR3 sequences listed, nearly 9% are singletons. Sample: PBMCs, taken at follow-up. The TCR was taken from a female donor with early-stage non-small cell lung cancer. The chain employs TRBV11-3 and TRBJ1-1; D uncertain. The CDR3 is CASSLVVSAEAFF. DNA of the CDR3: TGTGCCAGCAGCTTAGTGGTCTCAGCTGAAGCTTTCTTT.